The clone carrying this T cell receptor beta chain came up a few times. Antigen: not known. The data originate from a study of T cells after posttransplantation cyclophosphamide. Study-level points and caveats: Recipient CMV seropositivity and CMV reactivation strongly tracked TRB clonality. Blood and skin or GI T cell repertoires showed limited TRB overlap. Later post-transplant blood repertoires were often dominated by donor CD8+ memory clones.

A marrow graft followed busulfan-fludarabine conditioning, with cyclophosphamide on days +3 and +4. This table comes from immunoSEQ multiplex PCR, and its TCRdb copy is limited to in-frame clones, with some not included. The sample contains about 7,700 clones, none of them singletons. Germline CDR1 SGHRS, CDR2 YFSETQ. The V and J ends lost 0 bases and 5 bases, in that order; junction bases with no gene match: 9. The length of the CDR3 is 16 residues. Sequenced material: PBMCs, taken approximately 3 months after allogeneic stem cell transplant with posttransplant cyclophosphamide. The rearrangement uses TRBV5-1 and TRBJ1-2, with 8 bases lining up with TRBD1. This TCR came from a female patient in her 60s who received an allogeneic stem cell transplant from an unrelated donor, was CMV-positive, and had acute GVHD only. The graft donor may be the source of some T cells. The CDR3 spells CASSLGGTGDLYGYTF. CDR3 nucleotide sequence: TGCGCCAGCAGCTTGGGTGGGACAGGAGACTTATATGGCTACACCTTC.